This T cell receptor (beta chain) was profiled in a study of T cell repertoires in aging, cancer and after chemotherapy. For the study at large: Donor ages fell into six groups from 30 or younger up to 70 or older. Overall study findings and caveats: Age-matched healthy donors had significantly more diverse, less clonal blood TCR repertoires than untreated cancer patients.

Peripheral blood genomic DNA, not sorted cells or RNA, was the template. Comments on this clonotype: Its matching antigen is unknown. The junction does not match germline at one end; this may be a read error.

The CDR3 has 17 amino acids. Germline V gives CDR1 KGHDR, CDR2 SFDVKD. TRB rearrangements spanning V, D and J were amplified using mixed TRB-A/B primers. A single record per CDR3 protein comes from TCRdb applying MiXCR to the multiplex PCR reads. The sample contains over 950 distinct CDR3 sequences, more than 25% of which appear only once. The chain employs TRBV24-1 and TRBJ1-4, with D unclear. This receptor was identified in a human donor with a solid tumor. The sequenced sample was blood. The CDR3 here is CATSDPPPQSLNKKLFF. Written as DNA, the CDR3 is TGTGCCACCAGTGATCCTCCCCCCCAGTCCCTTAATAAAAAACTGTTTTTT.